This TCR beta chain is drawn from a study of T cell responses to AZD1222 COVID-19 vaccine. As for this clone: Its antigen is undetermined.

Second-dose intervals of approximately 4 or approximately 12 weeks were pooled. Produced via immunoSEQ multiplex PCR; TCRdb's table is partial and in-frame only. The sample lists some 74,000 clones, roughly 87% occurring once. General study findings and limits: Donor demographics were predominantly white British with a female majority; clonal diversity may be underestimated.

The J segment lost 4 bases and the V segment lost 1 base, leaving 0 bases of the junction unmatched. CDR3 length: 14 residues. Germline CDR1 SGHTA, CDR2 FQGNSA. This sequence was found in an adult who received the AZD1222 COVID-19 vaccine. Sequencing was performed on peripheral blood, taken 28 days after the second AZD1222 dose. This chain uses TRBV7-2 with TRBJ2-3; TRBD1 matches 9 bases. The CDR3 loop reads CASSLGTGADTQYF. Written as DNA, the CDR3 is TGTGCCAGCAGCTTAGGGACAGGGGCAGATACGCAGTATTTT.